The sequence of this T cell receptor (beta chain) was determined in a study of blood T cell repertoires in COVID-19. Study in general: The study drew acute and convalescent COVID-19 samples from the United States, Italy and Spain. From T cells, B-cell-depleted T cells, or PBMCs came the material, which was cDNA or gDNA.

In the source study's methods: Estimates of nucleated cell counts were drawn from the amplification of reference gene primers. Data came from immunoSEQ multiplex PCR; TCRdb stores just in-frame clones and leaves some out. V, J and clone size derive from that table, while D and trimming were established from the DNA sequence. There are about 120,000 clones in the sample; roughly 78% occur only once, and around 16% lies in the top ten. This CDR3 is 16 amino acids long. Germline values: CDR1 SGHTA, CDR2 FQGNSA. J was trimmed by 4 bases and V by 3 bases; bases with no gene match: 6. Sample: peripheral blood. The chain links TRBV7-2 to TRBJ2-5, with 12 nucleotides matching TRBD2. The receptor comes from a man in his sixties with active or convalescent COVID-19. CDR3 amino acids: CASSFSGTSGPETQYF. CDR3 DNA sequence: TGTGCCAGCAGCTTCTCCGGGACTAGCGGGCCAGAGACCCAGTACTTC.